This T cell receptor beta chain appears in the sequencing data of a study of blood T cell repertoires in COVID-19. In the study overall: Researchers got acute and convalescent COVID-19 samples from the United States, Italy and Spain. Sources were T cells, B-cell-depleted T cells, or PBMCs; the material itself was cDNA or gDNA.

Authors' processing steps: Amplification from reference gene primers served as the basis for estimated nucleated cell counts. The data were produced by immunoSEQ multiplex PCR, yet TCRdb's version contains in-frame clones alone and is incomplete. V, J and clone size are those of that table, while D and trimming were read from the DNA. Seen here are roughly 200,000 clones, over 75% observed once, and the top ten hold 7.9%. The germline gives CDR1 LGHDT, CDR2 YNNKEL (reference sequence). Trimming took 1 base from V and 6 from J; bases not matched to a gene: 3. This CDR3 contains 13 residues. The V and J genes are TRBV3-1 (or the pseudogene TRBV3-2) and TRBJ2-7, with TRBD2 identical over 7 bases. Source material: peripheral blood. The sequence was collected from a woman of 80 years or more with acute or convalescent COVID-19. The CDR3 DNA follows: TGTGCCAGCAGCCAAGTGGGAGGGACCGAGCAGTACTTC. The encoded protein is CASSQVGGTEQYF.